The 24 T cell receptor beta chains below were found in one sample sequenced in a study of CD8+ T cells in alopecia areata. Investigators isolated RNA and reverse transcribed it into cDNA to act as the sequencing template. Clones were read by immunoSEQ multiplex PCR, and TCRdb kept only the in-frame ones, dropping some. The sample carries around 250,000 clones, under 70% recorded once. The specimen was CD4+ T cells sorted from blood, collected at week 0. These receptors came from a human donor with alopecia areata.

This clone was counted only a few times. V is TRBV7-9 and J is TRBJ2-2, with D tentatively TRBD2 (6 bases). This CDR3 contains 15 residues. The ends were cut back, 8 bases at V and 3 bases at J, with 16 bases in the middle. Per the germline V gene, CDR1 is SEHNR and CDR2 is FQNEAQ (reference sequence). This CDR3 is CASRKGPGDTGELFF. The CDR3 nucleotides read TGTGCCAGCCGGAAGGGCCCGGGGGACACCGGGGAGCTGTTTTTT.

The chain is built from TRBV19 and TRBJ1-1; 9 nucleotides line up with TRBD1. Trimming cost V 4 bases and J 1 base; bases outside gene matches: 7. The CDR3 has 16 residues. The germline V gene encodes CDR1 LNHDA and CDR2 SQIVND (reference sequence). CDR3 protein: CASSTRPGQGNTEAFF. CDR3 DNA: TGTGCCAGTAGTACCAGACCGGGACAGGGGAACACTGAAGCTTTCTTT. Based on the CDR3 plus reference TRBV19 and TRBJ1-1, the full variable domain is DGGITQSPKYLFRKEGQNVTLSCEQNLNHDAMYWYRQDPGQGLRLIYYSQIVNDFQKGDIAEGYSVSREKKESFPLTVTSAQKNPTAFYLCASSTRPGQGNTEAFFGQGTRLTVV.

The chain couples TRBV5-6 to TRBJ1-6, with D unresolved. The germline V and J ends were trimmed by 0 bases and 8 bases, with 12 bases remaining between them. The CDR3 consists of 15 residues. In germline, CDR1 is SGHDT, CDR2 YYEEEE. In DNA, the CDR3 is TGTGCCAGCAGCTTGGGTTGGGATCCTGATTCACCCCTCCACTTT. Amino acid sequence: CASSLGWDPDSPLHF.

The V gene is TRBV9, the J gene TRBJ2-4, with 8 positions matching TRBD2. CDR1 is SGDLS and CDR2 is YYNGEE in the germline V gene. V shed 4 bases, J shed 8 bases, and the junction held 11 bases outside the gene matches. The CDR3 is 15 amino acids. Here the CDR3 reads CASSHGGDRKDIQYF. The CDR3 DNA is TGTGCCAGCAGCCACGGGGGGGATCGGAAAGACATTCAGTACTTC.

CDR3 DNA: TGTGCTAGTGGTCCAAACATGGGACAGTTGTTCACTGAAGCTTTCTTT. This sequence encodes CASGPNMGQLFTEAFF. The chain carries TRBV12-5 and TRBJ1-1, with 7 positions matching TRBD1. Germline V CDR1 and CDR2: LGHNT, FRNRAP. CDR3 length: 16 residues. Trimming cost V 5 bases and J 4 bases; bases outside gene matches: 13.

In its sample, this clone was seen a few times. The chain joins TRBV7-3 to TRBJ2-7; D call uncertain. From germline, CDR1 is SGHTA and CDR2 FQGTGA. The germline V and J ends were trimmed by 2 bases and 2 bases, with 7 bases remaining between them. This CDR3 has 13 residues. CDR3 nucleotide sequence: TGTGCCAGCAGCTTACGCGGAACCTACGAGCAGTACTTC. This sequence encodes CASSLRGTYEQYF.

The chain recombines TRBV2 with TRBJ2-7, with D perhaps TRBD1 (6 bases). The V end was cut by 6 bases, the J end by 4 bases, with 13 bases between. Per the germline V gene, CDR1 is SNHLY and CDR2 is FYNNEI. The CDR3 extends over 13 amino acids. The CDR3 here is CASRRDRQYEQYF. CDR3 sequence (DNA): TGTGCCAGCAGAAGAGACAGGCAGTACGAGCAGTACTTC.

The V gene is TRBV7-9, the J gene TRBJ1-2; D is ambiguous. This CDR3 comprises 15 residues. V was trimmed by 5 bases and J by 4 bases, leaving 17 bases between them. Germline-derived CDR1 and CDR2 are SEHNR and FQNEAQ (reference sequence). DNA for the CDR3: TGTGCCAGCAGCCCCTCACACGGGAAAAGCTATGGCTACACCTTC. Translated, it gives CASSPSHGKSYGYTF.

This chain joins TRBV6-6 and TRBJ1-5; D may be TRBD1 (5 bases). Germline V gene sequence: CDR1 MNHNY, CDR2 SVGAGI (reference sequence). V lost 7 bases and J 4 bases, leaving 14 bases between the germline ends. The CDR3 runs 14 residues. CDR3 DNA: TGTGCCAGCACCCAAGGGCGGGGGAATCAGCCCCAGCATTTT. As protein: CASTQGRGNQPQHF.

The chain combines TRBV5-4 with TRBJ2-3, with no clear D. The length of the CDR3 is 14 residues. Germline assignment: CDR1 SGHNT and CDR2 YYREEE (reference sequence). The V end was cut by 3 bases, the J end by 0 bases, with 8 bases between. The CDR3 loop is CASSSMTSTDTQYF. CDR3 bases: TGTGCCAGCAGCTCGATGACTAGCACAGATACGCAGTATTTT.

V and J are TRBV25-1 and TRBJ1-4, with D uncertain. The CDR3 loop spans 14 amino acids. The V gene lost 6 bases and the J gene lost 0 bases, with 8 bases spanning the gap. Germline CDR1 is MGHDK and CDR2 is SYGVNS. The CDR3 DNA reads TGTGCCAGCAGACCGACGGCAACTAATGAAAAACTGTTTTTT. This sequence encodes CASRPTATNEKLFF.

CDR3 nucleotide sequence: TGTGCCAGCAGCTTGACTAGCGGGGGGCCGTACAATGAGCAGTTCTTC. It translates to CASSLTSGGPYNEQFF. The chain joins TRBV5-4 to TRBJ2-1; 12 positions match TRBD2. Germline values: CDR1 SGHNT, CDR2 YYREEE (reference sequence). The CDR3 contains 16 residues. Germline trimming cut 1 base from V and 4 bases from J; bases unmatched to any gene: 3.

This clone has just a few counts. This chain's CDR3 is CASSLFRGETQYF. As DNA, the CDR3 is TGTGCCAGCAGCTTGTTCCGGGGAGAGACCCAGTACTTC. The chain couples TRBV5-4 to TRBJ2-5, with a possible D match to TRBD2 (5 bases). Germline V gene lookup returns CDR1 SGHNT and CDR2 YYREEE (reference sequence). V was pared by 1 base and J by 4 bases, with 8 bases between. This CDR3 is built from 13 residues.

The gene calls are TRBV15 and TRBJ2-1; unclear D gene. The CDR3 length is 15 residues. Germline CDR1 reads LNHNV; CDR2 reads YYDKDF (reference sequence). Trimming shortened V by 1 base and J by 0 bases, and 7 bases separated the two germline ends. This CDR3 reads CATSRGASSYNEQFF. The CDR3, as DNA: TGTGCCACCAGCAGAGGGGCATCCTCCTACAATGAGCAGTTCTTC.

V is TRBV27 and J is TRBJ1-6, with 9 positions matching TRBD1. V was pared by 6 bases and J by 7 bases, with 7 bases of the junction left unmatched. The CDR3 covers 15 residues. From germline, CDR1 is MNHEY and CDR2 SMNVEV (reference sequence). The CDR3 sequence is CASSILTGGNSPLHF. CDR3 nucleotide sequence: TGTGCCAGCAGCATCCTGACAGGGGGAAATTCACCCCTCCACTTT.

This clone was counted only a few times. This rearrangement joins TRBV29-1 to TRBJ1-2; 8 positions agree with TRBD1. The trim removed 6 bases at V and 7 bases at J, leaving 4 bases unmatched. The length of the CDR3 is 11 residues. The V gene's germline CDR1 is SQVTM and CDR2 ANQGSEA. CDR3 sequence reads: CSVGQGVGYTF. The CDR3 nucleotides read TGCAGCGTCGGACAGGGTGTTGGCTACACCTTC.

This clone appeared a few times. The rearrangement uses TRBV5-4 and TRBJ2-1; 9 positions match TRBD1. Trimming cost V 5 bases and J 0 bases; bases outside gene matches: 3. The germline V gene encodes CDR1 SGHNT and CDR2 YYREEE (reference sequence). This CDR3 spans 15 amino acids. The CDR3 loop reads CASSPQGASYNEQFF. The CDR3 bases are TGTGCCAGCAGTCCACAGGGGGCCTCCTACAATGAGCAGTTCTTC.

CDR3 sequence: CAWSELAGGYNEQFF. The CDR3 DNA reads as TGTGCCTGGAGTGAACTAGCGGGGGGTTACAATGAGCAGTTCTTC. This chain connects TRBV30 to TRBJ2-1, with 12 bases fitting TRBD2. Losses at the gene ends were 1 base for V and 4 bases for J; bases not matched to a gene: 2. Germline V lookup: CDR1 GTSNPN, CDR2 SVGIG (reference sequence). CDR3 length equals 15 residues.

By share, this clone counts as medium-sized. The chain is built from TRBV5-4 and TRBJ2-1, with TRBD2 matching over 10 bases. Germline assignment: CDR1 SGHNT and CDR2 YYREEE (reference sequence). The CDR3 extends over 17 amino acids. With V trimmed by 0 bases and J by 4 bases, 7 bases remained unmatched. The CDR3 reads CASSLGWLAGDYNEQFF. CDR3 coding DNA: TGTGCCAGCAGCTTGGGTTGGCTAGCGGGGGATTACAATGAGCAGTTCTTC.

This chain joins TRBV20-1 and TRBJ2-1; D assignment may be TRBD1 or TRBD2 (6 bases each). The ends were cut back, 6 bases at V and 8 bases at J, with 11 bases in the middle. Germline CDR1 DFQATT, CDR2 SNEGSKA (reference sequence). CDR3 length equals 11 residues. CDR3 sequence (DNA): TGCAGTGCCATCGGGGGCGATGAGCAGTTCTTC. It is translated as CSAIGGDEQFF.

This chain links TRBV6-1 with TRBJ1-5; possibly TRBD1 for D (6 bases). The V gene lost 4 bases and the J gene lost 2 bases, with 15 bases spanning the gap. The CDR3 has 16 residues. Germline-derived CDR1 and CDR2 are MNHNS and SASEGT. The CDR3 is CASSGYQGLGNQPQHF. The CDR3, as DNA: TGTGCCAGCAGTGGATACCAGGGGCTGGGCAATCAGCCCCAGCATTTT.

The chain uses TRBV15 and TRBJ2-2; D unclear. CDR1 is LNHNV, CDR2 YYDKDF, per germline (reference sequence). This CDR3 comprises 12 residues. Trimming cost V 5 bases and J 7 bases, with 8 bases left between them. The CDR3 sequence: CATSGIDGELFF. CDR3 sequence (DNA): TGTGCCACCAGCGGGATAGACGGGGAGCTGTTTTTT.

The chain carries TRBV30 and TRBJ2-7; maybe TRBD1 (6 bases). The CDR3 has 14 amino acids. Deletions cut 3 bases from V and 2 bases from J, with 14 bases between. From germline, CDR1 is GTSNPN and CDR2 SVGIG (reference sequence). The DNA for the CDR3 is TGTGCCTGGAGGGGGACACTGGGAACCTACGAGCAGTACTTC. Translation: CAWRGTLGTYEQYF.

This chain connects TRBV27 to TRBJ1-5, with D hard to call. Germline CDR1 MNHEY, CDR2 SMNVEV (reference sequence). The CDR3 runs to 11 residues. V gave up 8 bases and J gave up 3 bases, with 5 bases separating them. The CDR3 is CASGHNQPQHF. The DNA for the CDR3 is TGTGCCAGCGGTCACAATCAGCCCCAGCATTTT.